This T cell receptor (beta chain) derives from a study of T cells in tuberculosis. The CDR3 covers 14 residues. Trimming stripped 6 bases from V and 2 bases from J, with 12 bases between. Per germline, CDR1 MNHNS and CDR2 SASEGT. Only in-frame clones appear in the TCRdb table, and some are missing; sequencing was by immunoSEQ multiplex PCR. Of over 30,000 clones in the sample, 92% were seen once. The sequenced sample was PBMCs. This chain connects TRBV6-1 to TRBJ2-3; D call uncertain. The clonotype was recovered from a donor between 10 and 35 years old with latent tuberculosis or without tuberculosis infection. Some clones in this sample may be carry-over from other donors' samples. The CDR3 DNA sequence: TGTGCCAGCAGCCAGTACACGTCCACAGATACGCAGTATTTT. This encodes CASSQYTSTDTQYF.